The 13 T cell receptor delta chains below all came from one sample that was sequenced in a study of gamma-delta chains in newborns, infants, children. TCRdb fed the reads into CATT to redo clone calling. The repertoire includes 4,000 to 4,500 delta-chain clones, more than 5% of them detected once, and about 16% sits in the top ten. Sample: blood. The receptors were sampled from a child who was a newborn, infant or young child, either healthy, febrile or measles-vaccinated (not recorded which).

Only a few counts were recorded for this clone. Other nucleotide sequences in the sample specify the same CDR3. This chain's CDR3 is CACDTVGGSWDTRQMFF. The CDR3 nucleotides are TGTGCCTGTGACACGGTGGGGGGCTCCTGGGACACCCGACAGATGTTTTTC. V is TRDV2 and J is TRDJ3, with D possibly TRDD3 on 6 matching bases. Trimming took off 1 base at V and 0 bases at J, with 9 bases between the two ends. This CDR3 spans 17 amino acids. CDR1 and CDR2 from the germline V gene are GEAIGNYY and EKD.

Comments on this clone: This DNA's translation differs at residue 13 from TCRdb's protein, which comes from a much larger clone; a read error is likely, and the protein shown is translated from the DNA. The chain links TRDV2 to TRDJ3; 12 bases agree with TRDD3. In germline, CDR1 is GEAIGNYY, CDR2 EKD. The CDR3 is made up of 18 amino acids. The CDR3 sequence: CACDTVLGDTWDARQMFF. CDR3 DNA: TGTGCCTGTGACACCGTACTGGGGGATACCTGGGACGCCCGACAGATGTTTTTC.

The V and J genes are TRDV2 and TRDJ1; 12 nucleotides match TRDD3. Germline CDR1 and CDR2: GEAIGNYY and EKD. The CDR3 spans 17 residues. With 2 bases clipped from V and 2 bases from J, the junction kept 8 bases outside the gene matches. CDR3: CACDKVSGGYGTDKLIF. DNA of the CDR3: TGTGCCTGTGACAAGGTGTCTGGGGGATACGGGACCGATAAACTCATCTTT.

The chain combines TRDV2 with TRDJ3, with D tentatively TRDD3 (6 bases). Per the germline V gene, CDR1 is GEAIGNYY and CDR2 is EKD. The CDR3 is 18 residues long. The V and J ends lost 1 base and 2 bases respectively, with 14 bases between them. The CDR3 DNA is TGTGCCTGTGACACGGTGGGGGCCACAACCTGGGACACCCGACAGATGTTTTTC. Translation: CACDTVGATTWDTRQMFF.

For this clone: At one end, the junction sequence differs from germline, possibly due to a read error. V and J are TRDV2 and TRDJ3; a weak D match, TRDD3 (5 bases). Germline CDR1 GEAIGNYY, CDR2 EKD. The CDR3 is made up of 17 amino acids. The CDR3 loop is CACDTAWDTWDTRQVFF. CDR3 DNA sequence: TGTGCCTGTGACACCGCCTGGGACACCTGGGACACCCGACAGGTGTTTTTC.

Of note for this clone: The protein given by TCRdb reflects a much larger clone and differs at residue 6 from this DNA's translation, likely from a read error; the protein shown is the DNA's translation. This same CDR3 is encoded by further DNA sequences in the sample. V is TRDV2 and J is TRDJ3; 7 bases are shared with TRDD3. Germline CDR1 reads GEAIGNYY; CDR2 reads EKD. V trimming: 0 bases; J trimming: 0 bases; junction bases outside the gene matches: 4. The CDR3 length is 18 residues. CDR3 in amino acids: CACDTVDTSSWDTRQMFF. For the CDR3, the DNA is TGTGCCTGTGACACCGTGGATACGAGCTCCTGGGACACCCGACAGATGTTTTTC.

A few counts support this clone. This sequence joins TRDV2 and TRDJ2, with 8 bases matching TRDD3. The J gene, not given by TCRdb, was assigned here from a germline match of the nucleotide sequence. The CDR3 has 16 amino acids. In germline, CDR1 is GEAIGNYY, CDR2 EKD. The ends lost 4 bases at V and 4 bases at J; junction bases unmatched: 10. CDR3 sequence (DNA): TGTGCCTGTGATAAAAGGGGGGATAAAGGGACAGCACAACTCTTCTTT. Amino acids: CACDKRGDKGTAQLFF.

The chain has TRDV2 and TRDJ3; TRDD3 agrees at 7 bases. Germline V gene data show CDR1 as GEAIGNYY and CDR2 as EKD. This CDR3 is 18 amino acids long. V shed 0 bases and J 0 bases; nucleotides not matched to a gene: 4. CDR3 sequence reads: CACDTFTGDSWDTRQMFF. The CDR3 DNA sequence: TGTGCCTGTGACACCTTTACTGGGGACTCCTGGGACACCCGACAGATGTTTTTC.

The chain recombines TRDV2 with TRDJ3, with 7 bases that match TRDD3. Per germline, CDR1 GEAIGNYY and CDR2 EKD. The V and J ends lost 1 base and 0 bases, in that order; junction bases with no gene match: 11. The CDR3 is 20 amino acids. CDR3 in DNA: TGTGCCTGTGACACTACCGGGGGATCACCTCGCTCCTGGGACACCCGACAGATGTTTTTC. Its translation is CACDTTGGSPRSWDTRQMFF.

V usage is TRDV2 and J usage is TRDJ3; TRDD3 matches 9 bases. Assignment of the J gene here rests on matching the DNA to germline, because TCRdb gives none. After removal of 4 bases from V and 0 bases from J, the junction contained 12 bases not matched to a gene. The CDR3 extends over 20 amino acids. The germline V gene has CDR1 GEAIGNYY and CDR2 EKD. CDR3 region: CACDTARYWGSSWDTRQMFF. The CDR3 nucleotides read TGTGCCTGTGATACCGCGAGGTACTGGGGGAGCTCCTGGGACACCCGACAGATGTTTTTC.

The V gene is TRDV2, the J gene TRDJ3, with D tentatively TRDD3 (5 bases). Germline V gives CDR1 GEAIGNYY, CDR2 EKD. Trimming shortened V by 5 bases and J by 2 bases, and 12 bases separated the two germline ends. The CDR3 runs 16 residues. The CDR3 is CACGNLDTWDTRQMFF. As DNA, the CDR3 is TGTGCCTGTGGCAATTTGGATACCTGGGACACCCGACAGATGTTTTTC.

A few counts support this clone. The chain couples TRDV2 to TRDJ3, with 8 positions matching TRDD3. Trimming removed 3 bases from V and 0 bases from J; junction bases left unmatched: 9. The CDR3 totals 19 residues. Germline V CDR1 and CDR2: GEAIGNYY, EKD. For the CDR3, the DNA is TGTGCCTGTGACCCCCTGGGGGAAACCCGCTCCTGGGACACCCGACAGATGTTTTTC. This encodes CACDPLGETRSWDTRQMFF.

This clone turned up a few times. The chain joins TRDV1 to TRDJ1, with TRDD3 matching 13 bases. CDR1 and CDR2 from the germline V gene are TSWWSYY and QGS. Trimming cost V 5 bases and J 2 bases; bases outside gene matches: 11. The CDR3 has 18 amino acids. As DNA, the CDR3 is TGTGCTCTTGGGCTCTACTGGGGGATACGGATAAATACCGATAAACTCATCTTT. As protein: CALGLYWGIRINTDKLIF.